A selection of T cell receptor beta chains follows, all from one sample in a study of cytotoxic CD8 clonotypes in ibrutinib-treated CLL. Generated by immunoSEQ multiplex PCR, the TCRdb table keeps only in-frame clones and is missing some. The sample carries some 29,000 clones, 55% to 75% recorded once. Here the sequenced sample was PBMCs, taken after 24 months of ibrutinib treatment. These receptors came from a human donor with chronic lymphocytic leukemia. Both conserved end residues are part of each CDR3. D genes are given only for firm matches. Clone size is shown for a subset of rows, as once, few, many or a class of expanded clone.

cdr3_nt cdr3_aa clone_size d_call j_call v_call
TGTGCCAGCAGCTTAGACCCCACAGGGACCTTCGGGAAATACGATGAGCAGTTCTTC CASSLDPTGTFGKYDEQFF NA NA TRBJ2-1 TRBV11-2
TGTGCCAGCAGCTTAGAAGGAGCAGACTACGAGCAGTACTTC CASSLEGADYEQYF NA NA TRBJ2-7 TRBV7-6
TGTGCCAGCAGCTTATATAGGGAGGTGGGTAGAACTGAAGCTTTCTTT CASSLYREVGRTEAFF NA NA TRBJ1-1 TRBV7-8
TGTGCCAGCACGTGGACAGAGGCTGAAAAACTGTTTTTT CASTWTEAEKLFF NA NA TRBJ1-4 TRBV2
TGCGCCAGCCGGGGAGGGAGCTCCTACGAGCAGTACTTC CASRGGSSYEQYF few TRBD2 TRBJ2-7 TRBV5-1
TGTGCCAGCAGTGGGGGAGTACGAAACACCATATATTTT CASSGGVRNTIYF once NA TRBJ1-3 TRBV28
TGTGCCAGCAGCCAAAGGCATAGGCCGAACACCGGGGAGCTGTTTTTT CASSQRHRPNTGELFF NA NA TRBJ2-2 TRBV14
TGCAGCGTTCCGGGACAGGGGACACGCGAGCAGTACTTC CSVPGQGTREQYF NA TRBD1 TRBJ2-7 TRBV29-1
TGTGCCAGCAGGGCTACAGGGCGCTCACCCCTCCACTTT CASRATGRSPLHF NA NA TRBJ1-6 TRBV6-6
TGTGCCTGGAGTGTACGGGAGGGGTGGTGGACTGAAGCTTTCTTT CAWSVREGWWTEAFF few NA TRBJ1-1 TRBV30
TGTGCCAGTAGTATGAGACTAGTTGGCTACGAGCAGTACTTC CASSMRLVGYEQYF NA NA TRBJ2-7 TRBV19
TGCGCCAGCAGCCAAGAACCCCAGACAGGGGCATTTCTTACGCAGTATTTT CASSQEPQTGAFLTQYF few TRBD1 TRBJ2-3 TRBV4-1
TGCGCCAGCAGCCAAGATCGGTTGGCGACCTACTATGGCTACACCTTC CASSQDRLATYYGYTF NA NA TRBJ1-2 TRBV4-3
TGTGCCAGCAAACCTAGGGGGCAAATCCACAATGAGCAGTTCTTC CASKPRGQIHNEQFF NA TRBD1 TRBJ2-1 TRBV7-8
TGTGCTAGCAGCTTAAGGCCGAACACTGAAGCTTTCTTT CASSLRPNTEAFF NA NA TRBJ1-1 TRBV7-7
TGTGCCAGCAGTGAAGGGCGAGTGGACACAGATACGCAGTATTTT CASSEGRVDTDTQYF few NA TRBJ2-3 TRBV6-4
TGCAGCGTTGAAGATCTTGTCAGCACAGATACGCAGTATTTT CSVEDLVSTDTQYF NA NA TRBJ2-3 TRBV29-1
TGTGCCAGCAGTGAGGGGGCATTGGACTACGAGCAGTACTTC CASSEGALDYEQYF few NA TRBJ2-7 TRBV2
TGTGCCAGCGAACCGTGGGTCGGGAACACTGAAGCTTTCTTT CASEPWVGNTEAFF NA NA TRBJ1-1 TRBV2
TGTGCCAGCAGGGTAGCGGGGGAGCCCCGCCGTGAGCAGTTCTTC CASRVAGEPRREQFF NA TRBD2 TRBJ2-1 TRBV28
TGTGCCACCCAAGCCGGAGTCAATGAAAAACTGTTTTTT CATQAGVNEKLFF NA NA TRBJ1-4 TRBV10-3
TGTGCCAGCAGCCAAGAGCCAGCGTCCCCCACAGATACGCAGTATTTT CASSQEPASPTDTQYF NA NA TRBJ2-3 TRBV4-2
TGTGCCAGCAGCTTAGGCCCGGGACTAGGGGGATACGAGCAGTACTTC CASSLGPGLGGYEQYF NA TRBD2 TRBJ2-7 TRBV11-2
TGTGCCTGGAGTGTTTGGTCTCTCCGGTCGAACACCGGGGAGCTGTTTTTT CAWSVWSLRSNTGELFF once NA TRBJ2-2 TRBV30
TGTGCCAGCAGCGTAGCAGGCTTACCTCGACGGGACAGGGGCAAGGGCTACACCTTC CASSVAGLPRRDRGKGYTF NA TRBD1 TRBJ1-2 TRBV13
TGTGCCAGCAGTTACCTCGGACCTAACTATGGCTACACCTTC CASSYLGPNYGYTF NA NA TRBJ1-2 TRBV6-5
TGTGCCAGTAGTATTTCTCCGGGCATGAACACTGAAGCTTTCTTT CASSISPGMNTEAFF few NA TRBJ1-1 TRBV19
TGTGCCAGCAGTGAGTCAGGGGTGAGCGAGCAGTACTTC CASSESGVSEQYF few NA TRBJ2-7 TRBV6-1
TGTGCCAGCAGCCAGAACAGGGGAATGAGAGACTCACCCCTCCACTTT CASSQNRGMRDSPLHF NA TRBD1 TRBJ1-6 TRBV14
TGCGCCAGCCCCCTCCACAGGGGATTGAATTCACCCCTCCACTTT CASPLHRGLNSPLHF NA TRBD1 TRBJ1-6 TRBV4-3
TGTGCCAGCAGCCCCGTTTCTGGGGCCAACGTCCTGACTTTC CASSPVSGANVLTF NA NA TRBJ2-6 TRBV9
TGTGCCAGCACCTGGGACAGGGCTGGAAACACCATATATTTT CASTWDRAGNTIYF NA TRBD1 TRBJ1-3 TRBV6-1
TGTGCCACCAGCAGAGTCGGTCAGCCCCAGCATTTT CATSRVGQPQHF NA NA TRBJ1-5 TRBV15
TGTGCCAGCAGTTCCTTAGGTAGCGGGAACACCGGGGAGCTGTTTTTT CASSSLGSGNTGELFF few NA TRBJ2-2 TRBV6-5
TGCGCCAGCAGCCCGTCCCAAAGCACTGGCGGTGCGGGAGATACGCAGTATTTT CASSPSQSTGGAGDTQYF NA NA TRBJ2-3 TRBV4-1
TGTGCCAGCCCACACCCGAACACCGGGGAGCTGTTTTTT CASPHPNTGELFF few NA TRBJ2-2 TRBV18
TGCGCCAGCAGCCAAGACCAGGGGGCGCGTGAAAAACTGTTTTTT CASSQDQGAREKLFF few TRBD1 TRBJ1-4 TRBV4-3